Each of the 13 T cell receptor beta chains below was sequenced from the same sample in a study of T cell responses to AZD1222 COVID-19 vaccine. Sequenced by immunoSEQ multiplex PCR; TCRdb stores in-frame clones only, minus some. The sample yields tens of thousands of clones, under 95% seen once. Sequencing used peripheral blood, obtained on day 0 of AZD1222 vaccination. These receptors were taken from an adult in good health.

The chain recombines TRBV15 with TRBJ1-2; maybe TRBD1 (6 bases). Germline assignment: CDR1 LNHNV and CDR2 YYDKDF (reference sequence). CDR3 length: 15 residues. Trimming took off 3 bases at V and 4 bases at J, with 15 bases between the two ends. DNA of the CDR3: TGTGCCACCAGCAGTGGGGGCGGGATGTTCTATGGCTACACCTTC. Translated: CATSSGGGMFYGYTF.

The J gene is TRBJ1-6, the V gene TRBV6-5, with 10 bases lining up with TRBD1. CDR3 length: 16 residues. Looked up from germline, CDR1 is MNHEY and CDR2 is SVGAGI. The V and J ends lost 0 bases and 9 bases, in that order; junction bases with no gene match: 5. CDR3 bases: TGTGCCAGCAGTTACTCGAGGGACAGGGGAAGTTCACCCCTCCACTTT. This gives the protein CASSYSRDRGSSPLHF.

This sequence joins TRBV6-5 and TRBJ1-1; D ambiguous. With 7 bases removed from V and 7 bases from J, the gap between germline ends came to 16 bases. Germline lookup yields CDR1 MNHEY and CDR2 SVGAGI. The CDR3 runs to 13 residues. This chain's CDR3 is CASTHPGSGEAFF. The CDR3 DNA reads TGTGCCAGCACCCACCCGGGGTCTGGTGAAGCTTTCTTT.

The J gene is TRBJ2-7, the V gene TRBV10-3; 14 bases map to TRBD2. Unmatched junction bases numbered 4, after V lost 0 bases and J lost 3 bases. Looked up from germline, CDR1 is ENHRY and CDR2 is SYGVKD. This CDR3 contains 17 residues. CDR3 in DNA: TGTGCCATCAGTGAGTCAAGAGGGACTAGCGGGAGCTACGAGCAGTACTTC. Protein: CAISESRGTSGSYEQYF.

The rearrangement joins TRBV27 to TRBJ2-2; 7 positions agree with TRBD2. This CDR3 comprises 14 residues. The trim removed 9 bases at V and 2 bases at J, leaving 6 bases unmatched. Germline CDR1 reads MNHEY; CDR2 reads SMNVEV (reference sequence). The CDR3 DNA reads as TGTGCCAGTGGGACTACCGGTAACACCGGGGAGCTGTTTTTT. Translating gives CASGTTGNTGELFF.

The rearrangement uses TRBV28 and TRBJ2-2, with 10 bases fitting TRBD1. The V and J ends lost 6 bases and 7 bases, in that order; junction bases with no gene match: 8. The CDR3 is made up of 15 amino acids. CDR1 is MDHEN, CDR2 SYDVKM, per germline. CDR3 DNA sequence: TGTGCCAGCAGGGGACCGGGACAGGGGATCGGGGAGCTGTTTTTT. Its protein is CASRGPGQGIGELFF. The variable domain in full, completed from reference TRBV28 and TRBJ2-2, reads DVKVTQSSRYLVKRTGEKVFLECVQDMDHENMFWYRQDPGLGLRLIYFSYDVKMKEKGDIPEGYSVSREKKERFSLILESASTNQTSMYLCASRGPGQGIGELFFGEGSRLTVL.

The CDR3 DNA reads TGTGCCAGCAGCCGTCCGGGACCGCTGAACACTGAAGCTTTCTTT. This encodes CASSRPGPLNTEAFF. The chain couples TRBV4-2 to TRBJ1-1; maybe TRBD1 (5 bases). V was cut by 4 bases and J by 0 bases, with 12 bases left in between. The CDR3 is 15 amino acids. Looked up from germline, CDR1 is LGHNA and CDR2 is YNFKEQ.

V and J are TRBV19 and TRBJ2-1; D is unresolved. V lost 3 bases and J lost 4, with 13 bases in between. CDR3 length: 15 amino acids. Per germline, CDR1 LNHDA and CDR2 SQIVND (reference sequence). The CDR3 region is CASSISQNYYNEQFF. CDR3 nucleotides: TGTGCCAGTAGTATTTCGCAGAATTATTACAATGAGCAGTTCTTC.

The gene calls are TRBV24-1 and TRBJ2-1, with TRBD1 matching over 8 bases. The CDR3 totals 17 residues. V trimming: 4 bases; J trimming: 5 bases; junction bases outside the gene matches: 12. Looked up from germline, CDR1 is KGHDR and CDR2 is SFDVKD. CDR3 protein: CATSDSPQGAVNNEQFF. The CDR3 DNA follows: TGTGCCACCAGTGACAGCCCCCAGGGGGCGGTGAACAATGAGCAGTTCTTC.

V usage is TRBV30 and J usage is TRBJ1-5; a weak D match, TRBD1 (5 bases). Germline CDR1 and CDR2: GTSNPN and SVGIG (reference sequence). V lost 5 bases to trimming and J lost 5 bases, with 13 bases between them. CDR3 length equals 13 residues. The CDR3 nucleotides read TGTGCCTGGGGCTTGGGGACCGATCAGCCCCAGCATTTT. Protein product: CAWGLGTDQPQHF. The full variable domain, its missing parts supplied by reference TRBV30 and TRBJ1-5, is SQTIHQWPATLVQPVGSPLSLECTVEGTSNPNLYWYRQAAGRGLQLLFYSVGIGQISSEVPQNLSASRPQDRQFILSSKKLLLSDSGFYLCAWGLGTDQPQHFGDGTRLSIL.

V and J are TRBV28 and TRBJ1-2; D remains unclear. Trimming cost V 5 bases and J 7 bases, with 11 bases left between them. Germline CDR1 and CDR2: MDHEN and SYDVKM. The CDR3 has 12 residues. The CDR3 region is CASSPRELGYTF. DNA for the CDR3: TGTGCCAGCAGTCCCCGGGAGCTTGGCTACACCTTC.

The gene calls are TRBV5-1 and TRBJ2-1; perhaps TRBD1 as D (6 bases). The germline V gene encodes CDR1 SGHRS and CDR2 YFSETQ. This CDR3 is built from 12 residues. Trimming pared 5 bases from V and 7 bases from J, leaving 10 bases between. The CDR3 here is CASRRDTNEQFF. The CDR3 DNA is TGCGCCAGCAGACGGGACACAAATGAGCAGTTCTTC.

The chain carries TRBV9 and TRBJ2-5; D is unresolved. The V gene's germline CDR1 is SGDLS and CDR2 YYNGEE. The CDR3 has 13 amino acids. The V and J ends lost 0 bases and 2 bases respectively, with 5 bases between them. The CDR3 sequence: CASSVVDQETQYF. For the CDR3, the DNA is TGTGCCAGCAGCGTAGTGGATCAAGAGACCCAGTACTTC. Drawing the rest from reference TRBV9 and TRBJ2-5, the complete variable domain is DSGVTQTPKHLITATGQRVTLRCSPRSGDLSVYWYQQSLDQGLQFLIQYYNGEERAKGNILERFSAQQFPDLHSELNLSSLELGDSALYFCASSVVDQETQYFGPGTRLLVL.